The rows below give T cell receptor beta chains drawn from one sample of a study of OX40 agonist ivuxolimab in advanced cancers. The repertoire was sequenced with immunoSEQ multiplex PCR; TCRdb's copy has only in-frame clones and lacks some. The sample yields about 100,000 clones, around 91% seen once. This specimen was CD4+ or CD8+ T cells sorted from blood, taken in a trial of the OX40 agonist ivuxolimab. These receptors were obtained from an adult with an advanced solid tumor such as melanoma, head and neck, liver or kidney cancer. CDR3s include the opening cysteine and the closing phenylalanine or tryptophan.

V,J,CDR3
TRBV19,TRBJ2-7,CASRAVVYEQYF
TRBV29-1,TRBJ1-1,CSVGSGMNTEAFF
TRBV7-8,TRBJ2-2,CASSAGQGVTGELFF
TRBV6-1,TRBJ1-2,CASTRVGGAEGYTF
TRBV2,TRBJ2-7,CASSPSGTRNEQYF
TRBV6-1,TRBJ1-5,CARGTGKPQHF
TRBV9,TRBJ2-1,CASSVGRGYYNEQFF
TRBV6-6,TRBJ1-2,CASSYDIGGSYGYTF
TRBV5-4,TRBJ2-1,CASSLAGPSYNEQFF
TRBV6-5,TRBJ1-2,CASSYDRGRGGYTF
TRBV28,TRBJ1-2,CASRSGTGGYGYTF
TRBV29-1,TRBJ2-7,CSASGLYEQYF
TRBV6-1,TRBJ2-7,CASSNTGTSGGEQYF
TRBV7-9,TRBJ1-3,CASSLTGSGNTIYF
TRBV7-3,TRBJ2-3,CASSLTLGLAADPDTQYF
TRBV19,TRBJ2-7,CASSTPRLAGAYEQYF